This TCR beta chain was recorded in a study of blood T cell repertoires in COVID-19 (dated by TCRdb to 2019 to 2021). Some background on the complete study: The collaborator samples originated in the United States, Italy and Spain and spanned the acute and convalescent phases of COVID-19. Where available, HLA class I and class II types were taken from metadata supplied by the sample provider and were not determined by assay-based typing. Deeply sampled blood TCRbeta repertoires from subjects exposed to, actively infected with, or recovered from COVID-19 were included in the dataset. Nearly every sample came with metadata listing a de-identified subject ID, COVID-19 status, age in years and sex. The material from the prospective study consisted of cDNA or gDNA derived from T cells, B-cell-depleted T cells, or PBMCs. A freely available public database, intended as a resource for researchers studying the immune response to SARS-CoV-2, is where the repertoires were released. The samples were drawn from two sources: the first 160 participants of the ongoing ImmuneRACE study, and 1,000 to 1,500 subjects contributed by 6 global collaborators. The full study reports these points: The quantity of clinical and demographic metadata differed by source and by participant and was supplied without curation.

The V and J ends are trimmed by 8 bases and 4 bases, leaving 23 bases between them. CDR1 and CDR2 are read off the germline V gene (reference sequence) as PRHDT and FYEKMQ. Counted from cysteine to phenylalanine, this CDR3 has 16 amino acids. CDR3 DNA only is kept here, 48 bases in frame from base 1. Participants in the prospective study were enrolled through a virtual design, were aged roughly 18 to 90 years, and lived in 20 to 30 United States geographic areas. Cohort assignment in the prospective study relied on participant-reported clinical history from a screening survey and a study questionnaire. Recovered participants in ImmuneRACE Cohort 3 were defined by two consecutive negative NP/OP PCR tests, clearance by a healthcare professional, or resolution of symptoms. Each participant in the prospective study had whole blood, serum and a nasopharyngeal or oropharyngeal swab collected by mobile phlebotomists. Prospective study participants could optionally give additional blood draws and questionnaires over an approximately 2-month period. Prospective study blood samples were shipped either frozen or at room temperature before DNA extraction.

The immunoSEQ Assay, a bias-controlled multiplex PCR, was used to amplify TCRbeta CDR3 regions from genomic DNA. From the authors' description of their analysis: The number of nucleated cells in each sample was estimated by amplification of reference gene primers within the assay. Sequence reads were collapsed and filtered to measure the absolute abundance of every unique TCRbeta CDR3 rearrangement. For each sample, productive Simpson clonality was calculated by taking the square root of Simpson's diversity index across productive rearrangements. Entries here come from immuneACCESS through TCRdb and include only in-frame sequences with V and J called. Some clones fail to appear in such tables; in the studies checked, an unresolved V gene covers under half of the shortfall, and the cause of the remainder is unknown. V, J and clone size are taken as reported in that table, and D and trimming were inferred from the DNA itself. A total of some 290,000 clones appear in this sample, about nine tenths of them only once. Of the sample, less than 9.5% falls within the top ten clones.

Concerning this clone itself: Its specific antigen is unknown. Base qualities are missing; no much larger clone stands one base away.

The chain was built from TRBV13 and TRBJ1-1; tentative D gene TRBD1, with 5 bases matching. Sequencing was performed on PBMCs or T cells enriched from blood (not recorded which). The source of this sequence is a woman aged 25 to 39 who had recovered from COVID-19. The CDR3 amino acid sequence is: CASAVGQGGQGTEAFF. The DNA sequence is TGTGCCAGCGCCGTGGGGCAGGGTGGCCAGGGCACTGAAGCTTTCTTT. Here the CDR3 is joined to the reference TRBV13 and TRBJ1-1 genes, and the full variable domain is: AAGVIQSPRHLIKEKRETATLKCYPIPRHDTVYWYQQGPGQDPQFLISFYEKMQSDKGSIPDRFSAQQFSDYHSELNMSSLELGDSALYFCASAVGQGGQGTEAFFGQGTRLTVV.